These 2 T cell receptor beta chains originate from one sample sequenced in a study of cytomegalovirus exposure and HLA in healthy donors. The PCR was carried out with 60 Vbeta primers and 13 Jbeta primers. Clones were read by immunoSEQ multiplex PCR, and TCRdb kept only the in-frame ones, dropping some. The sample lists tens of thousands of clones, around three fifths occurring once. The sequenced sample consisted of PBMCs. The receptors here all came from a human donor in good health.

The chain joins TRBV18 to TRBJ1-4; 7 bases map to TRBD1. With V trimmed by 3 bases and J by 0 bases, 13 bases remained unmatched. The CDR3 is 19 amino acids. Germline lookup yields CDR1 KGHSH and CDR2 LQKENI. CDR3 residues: CASSPLMTTGTATNEKLFF. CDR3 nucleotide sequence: TGTGCCAGCTCACCTCTGATGACGACCGGGACAGCAACTAATGAAAAACTGTTTTTT.

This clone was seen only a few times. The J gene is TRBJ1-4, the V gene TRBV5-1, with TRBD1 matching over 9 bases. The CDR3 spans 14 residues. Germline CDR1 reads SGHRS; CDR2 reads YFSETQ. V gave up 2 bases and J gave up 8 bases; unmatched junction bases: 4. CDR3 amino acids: CASSLQGATEKLFF. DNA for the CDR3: TGCGCCAGCAGCTTACAGGGGGCTACGGAAAAACTGTTTTTT.